The rows below give T cell receptor beta chains drawn from one sample of a study of blood T cell repertoires in COVID-19. Some clones are missing from TCRdb's copy, which holds only in-frame ones; the method was immunoSEQ multiplex PCR. Of roughly 230,000 clones listed, 80% to 90% are singletons. The sample consisted of peripheral blood. Receptors were obtained from a man aged 45 to 65 with acute or convalescent COVID-19. CDR3s include the opening cysteine and the closing phenylalanine or tryptophan. The D gene is left open where the match is weak. Only some rows state a clone size, as once, few, many or a class for expanded clones.

d_gene: -; j_gene: TRBJ1-2; v_gene: TRBV6-6; abundance: -; CDR3aa: CASRERGSGPNYGYTF; CDR3nt: TGTGCCAGCAGAGAGAGGGGGTCGGGACCTAACTATGGCTACACCTTC
d_gene: -; j_gene: TRBJ1-1; v_gene: TRBV19; abundance: -; CDR3aa: CASSLDLGGTEAFF; CDR3nt: TGTGCCAGTAGTCTGGACTTAGGCGGCACTGAAGCTTTCTTT
d_gene: TRBD1; j_gene: TRBJ1-1; v_gene: TRBV19; abundance: -; CDR3aa: CASSTSWTGNTEAFF; CDR3nt: TGTGCCAGTAGTACATCATGGACAGGGAACACTGAAGCTTTCTTT
d_gene: TRBD2; j_gene: TRBJ2-2; v_gene: TRBV10-3; abundance: -; CDR3aa: CASLPSGDTGELFF; CDR3nt: TGTGCCTCACTACCTAGCGGGGACACCGGGGAGCTGTTTTTT
d_gene: -; j_gene: TRBJ1-3; v_gene: TRBV5-5; abundance: once; CDR3aa: CASSLAGRRSGNTIYF; CDR3nt: TGTGCCAGCAGCTTGGCCGGCAGGCGCTCTGGAAACACCATATATTTT
d_gene: -; j_gene: TRBJ2-7; v_gene: TRBV7-8; abundance: -; CDR3aa: CASSLSGYEQYF; CDR3nt: TGTGCCAGCAGCTTAAGCGGCTACGAGCAGTACTTC
d_gene: TRBD1; j_gene: TRBJ2-5; v_gene: TRBV2; abundance: -; CDR3aa: CASSVPGGLETQYF; CDR3nt: TGTGCCAGCAGTGTGCCAGGGGGCCTTGAGACCCAGTACTTC
d_gene: TRBD1; j_gene: TRBJ2-1; v_gene: TRBV11-2; abundance: -; CDR3aa: CASSLDAGGHEQFF; CDR3nt: TGTGCCAGCAGCTTAGATGCAGGGGGCCATGAGCAGTTCTTC
d_gene: -; j_gene: TRBJ2-3; v_gene: TRBV19; abundance: -; CDR3aa: CASSKIAGRRTDTQYF; CDR3nt: TGTGCCAGTAGTAAAATTGCGGGAAGACGCACAGATACGCAGTATTTT
d_gene: TRBD1; j_gene: TRBJ1-5; v_gene: TRBV27; abundance: -; CDR3aa: CASSKTGTGPIGSNQPQHF; CDR3nt: TGTGCCAGCAGTAAAACCGGGACAGGGCCGATTGGGAGCAATCAGCCCCAGCATTTT
d_gene: TRBD2; j_gene: TRBJ2-7; v_gene: TRBV11-3; abundance: -; CDR3aa: CASSLDLLAGEGSYEQYF; CDR3nt: TGTGCCAGCAGCTTAGATCTCTTAGCGGGAGAAGGGTCCTACGAGCAGTACTTC
d_gene: -; j_gene: TRBJ1-5; v_gene: TRBV7-3; abundance: -; CDR3aa: CASSADSNQPQHF; CDR3nt: TGTGCCAGCAGCGCAGATAGCAATCAGCCCCAGCATTTT
d_gene: -; j_gene: TRBJ1-4; v_gene: TRBV14; abundance: -; CDR3aa: CASSQLGGYEKLFF; CDR3nt: TGTGCCAGCAGCCAACTAGGGGGATATGAAAAACTGTTTTTT
d_gene: -; j_gene: TRBJ1-4; v_gene: TRBV7-9; abundance: -; CDR3aa: CASSVQGTNEKLFF; CDR3nt: TGTGCCAGCAGCGTACAGGGAACTAATGAAAAACTGTTTTTT
d_gene: -; j_gene: TRBJ1-3; v_gene: TRBV6-5; abundance: -; CDR3aa: CAIRPNSGNTIYF; CDR3nt: TGTGCCATCAGACCTAACTCTGGAAACACCATATATTTT
d_gene: TRBD1; j_gene: TRBJ2-3; v_gene: TRBV14; abundance: -; CDR3aa: CASSRTGAQYF; CDR3nt: TGTGCCAGCAGCCGGACAGGGGCGCAGTATTTT
d_gene: TRBD2; j_gene: TRBJ2-1; v_gene: TRBV24-1; abundance: -; CDR3aa: CATIGTSGGAGNEQFF; CDR3nt: TGTGCCACCATCGGGACTAGCGGGGGGGCAGGGAATGAGCAGTTCTTC
d_gene: -; j_gene: TRBJ2-7; v_gene: TRBV6-1; abundance: few; CDR3aa: CASSDDQRDSFDEQYF; CDR3nt: TGTGCCAGCAGTGACGATCAAAGGGACTCTTTCGACGAGCAGTACTTC
d_gene: TRBD1; j_gene: TRBJ1-6; v_gene: TRBV6-4; abundance: -; CDR3aa: CASRGQGDSPLHF; CDR3nt: TGTGCCAGCAGAGGACAGGGAGATTCACCCCTCCACTTT
d_gene: -; j_gene: TRBJ1-1; v_gene: TRBV5-4; abundance: -; CDR3aa: CASSFGNTEAFF; CDR3nt: TGTGCCAGCAGCTTCGGGAACACTGAAGCTTTCTTT
d_gene: TRBD1; j_gene: TRBJ2-7; v_gene: TRBV7-6; abundance: -; CDR3aa: CASSLAGGQGSEQYF; CDR3nt: TGTGCCAGCAGCTTAGCGGGGGGACAGGGGTCCGAGCAGTACTTC
d_gene: -; j_gene: TRBJ2-1; v_gene: TRBV18; abundance: -; CDR3aa: CASSPNYGVGNEQFF; CDR3nt: TGTGCCAGCTCACCGAACTACGGGGTTGGCAATGAGCAGTTCTTC
d_gene: -; j_gene: TRBJ1-2; v_gene: TRBV19; abundance: few; CDR3aa: CASSIGTLSNYGYTF; CDR3nt: TGTGCCAGTAGTATAGGGACACTCTCTAACTATGGCTACACCTTC
d_gene: TRBD1; j_gene: TRBJ1-1; v_gene: TRBV5-1; abundance: once; CDR3aa: CASSWGQSNTEAFF; CDR3nt: TGCGCCAGCAGCTGGGGACAGTCGAACACTGAAGCTTTCTTT
d_gene: -; j_gene: TRBJ2-3; v_gene: TRBV3-1/TRBV3-2; abundance: -; CDR3aa: CASSQDESYTDTQYF; CDR3nt: TGTGCCAGCAGCCAAGATGAGTCTTACACAGATACGCAGTATTTT
d_gene: -; j_gene: TRBJ1-3; v_gene: TRBV19; abundance: -; CDR3aa: CASSEAGNTIYF; CDR3nt: TGTGCCAGTAGCGAGGCTGGAAACACCATATATTTT
d_gene: -; j_gene: TRBJ2-1; v_gene: TRBV18; abundance: -; CDR3aa: CASSPERHRNYNEQFF; CDR3nt: TGTGCCAGCTCACCAGAGCGGCACCGCAACTACAATGAGCAGTTCTTC
d_gene: -; j_gene: TRBJ2-7; v_gene: TRBV6-5; abundance: -; CDR3aa: CASSSPRTGRAYEQYF; CDR3nt: TGTGCCAGCAGTTCTCCCCGGACAGGGAGGGCGTACGAGCAGTACTTC
d_gene: TRBD1; j_gene: TRBJ1-4; v_gene: TRBV7-9; abundance: -; CDR3aa: CASSQDRGGEKLFF; CDR3nt: TGTGCCAGCAGCCAAGACAGGGGAGGGGAAAAACTGTTTTTT
d_gene: -; j_gene: TRBJ1-1; v_gene: TRBV25-1; abundance: few; CDR3aa: CASTLRGTEAFF; CDR3nt: TGTGCCAGCACCCTCCGGGGCACTGAAGCTTTCTTT
d_gene: TRBD2; j_gene: TRBJ2-7; v_gene: TRBV14; abundance: -; CDR3aa: CASSRPGLAAYEQYF; CDR3nt: TGTGCCAGCAGCCGGCCGGGACTAGCGGCCTACGAGCAGTACTTC
d_gene: TRBD2; j_gene: TRBJ2-5; v_gene: TRBV20-1; abundance: -; CDR3aa: CSASPSGRGETQYF; CDR3nt: TGCAGTGCCAGTCCTAGCGGGAGGGGCGAGACCCAGTACTTC
d_gene: -; j_gene: TRBJ2-7; v_gene: TRBV11-3; abundance: -; CDR3aa: CASSSRDSYEQYF; CDR3nt: TGTGCCAGCAGCTCTCGTGACAGCTACGAGCAGTACTTC